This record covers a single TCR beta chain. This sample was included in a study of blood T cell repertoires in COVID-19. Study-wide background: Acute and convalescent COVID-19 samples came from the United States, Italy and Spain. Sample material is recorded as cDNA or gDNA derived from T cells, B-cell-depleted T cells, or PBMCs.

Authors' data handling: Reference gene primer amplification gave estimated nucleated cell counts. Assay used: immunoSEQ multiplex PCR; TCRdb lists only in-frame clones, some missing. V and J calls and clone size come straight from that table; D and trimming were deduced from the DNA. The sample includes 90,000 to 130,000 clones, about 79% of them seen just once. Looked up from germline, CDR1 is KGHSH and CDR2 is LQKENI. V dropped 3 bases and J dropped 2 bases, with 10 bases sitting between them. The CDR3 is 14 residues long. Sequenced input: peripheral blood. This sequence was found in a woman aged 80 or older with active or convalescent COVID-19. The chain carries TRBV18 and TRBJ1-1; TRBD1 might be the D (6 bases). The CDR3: CASSPGQSNTEAFF. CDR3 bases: TGTGCCAGCTCACCCGGACAGTCCAACACTGAAGCTTTCTTT.